Each of the 20 T cell receptor beta chains below was sequenced from the same sample in a study of PD-1 blockade in classical Hodgkin lymphoma. The method was immunoSEQ multiplex PCR; TCRdb's version includes in-frame clones alone and lacks a portion of them. The sample comprises 20,000 to 25,000 clones, 65% to 80% of which are singletons, and approximately 25% rests with the top ten. The patients all showed relapse after autologous stem cell transplantation, while their brentuximab vedotin exposure varied. The specimen was peripheral blood mononuclear cells (PBMCs), collected before the second cycle of nivolumab. The receptors here all came from a human donor with classical Hodgkin lymphoma.

This chain connects TRBV11-2 to TRBJ2-1; weak D call: TRBD2 (5 bases). This CDR3 has 13 amino acids. Germline V CDR1 and CDR2: SGHAT, FQNNGV. V lost 3 bases and J lost 6, with 9 bases in between. CDR3 protein: CASSLDLGNEQFF. The CDR3 DNA sequence: TGTGCCAGCAGCTTGGACTTGGGCAATGAGCAGTTCTTC.

The V call is TRBV11-2, the J call TRBJ2-7; possible D gene TRBD2, 6 bases. The CDR3 contains 15 residues. Germline V gene data show CDR1 as SGHAT and CDR2 as FQNNGV. V was trimmed by 2 bases and J by 5 bases, leaving 16 bases between them. The CDR3 DNA reads as TGTGCCAGCAGCTTACAGGGCTGGGGGGTGAACGAGCAGTACTTC. The encoded protein is CASSLQGWGVNEQYF.

This chain links TRBV2 with TRBJ2-1; no definite D call. From germline, CDR1 is SNHLY and CDR2 FYNNEI. The CDR3 totals 13 residues. The ends were cut back, 4 bases at V and 7 bases at J, with 11 bases in the middle. The chain's CDR3 is CASSVGRLNEQFF. CDR3 sequence (DNA): TGTGCCAGCAGTGTCGGCAGGTTAAATGAGCAGTTCTTC.

J is TRBJ2-7 and V is TRBV7-9; D tentatively fits TRBD1 or TRBD2 (5 bases each). This CDR3 contains 13 residues. Per germline, CDR1 SEHNR and CDR2 FQNEAQ (reference sequence). The germline V and J ends were trimmed by 5 bases and 3 bases, with 11 bases remaining between them. The CDR3 here is CASSPGTYYEQYF. CDR3 in DNA: TGTGCCAGCAGCCCCGGGACCTACTACGAGCAGTACTTC. Drawing the rest from reference TRBV7-9 and TRBJ2-7, the complete variable domain is DTGVSQNPRHKITKRGQNVTFRCDPISEHNRLYWYRQTLGQGPEFLTYFQNEAQLEKSRLLSDRFSAERPKGSFSTLEIQRTEQGDSAMYLCASSPGTYYEQYFGPGTRLTVT.

This clone was counted between two and nine times. CDR3 in DNA: TGTGCCAGCAGCTTGTATAGGGGGTTGCAAGAGACCCAGTACTTC. Translation gives CASSLYRGLQETQYF. The chain carries TRBV5-8 and TRBJ2-5, with a weak D call TRBD1 (6 bases). CDR1 and CDR2 (germline): SGHTS, YDEGEE. V shed 1 base and J shed 2 bases, with 12 bases lying between them. This CDR3 comprises 15 residues.

The J gene is TRBJ2-7, the V gene TRBV6-5; 10 positions agree with TRBD2. There are 14 residues in the CDR3. From germline, CDR1 is MNHEY and CDR2 SVGAGI. With V trimmed by 8 bases and J by 2 bases, 6 bases remained unmatched. The CDR3 DNA is TGTGCCAGCTCCCTAGCGGGAGTAACCTACGAGCAGTACTTC. Translation gives CASSLAGVTYEQYF.

The chain has TRBV27 and TRBJ1-1; D is perhaps TRBD1 (5 bases). The CDR3 is 14 amino acids. The V gene's germline CDR1 is MNHEY and CDR2 SMNVEV (reference sequence). V was pared by 6 bases and J by 1 base, with 12 bases between. CDR3 sequence: CASSPVGENTEAFF. The CDR3 region has the DNA TGTGCCAGCAGCCCAGTGGGGGAGAACACTGAAGCTTTCTTT.

The V call is TRBV18, the J call TRBJ2-7, with 9 bases identical to TRBD1. The CDR3 covers 14 residues. The V segment lost 4 bases and the J segment 1 base; nucleotides outside the gene matches: 2. CDR1 is KGHSH and CDR2 is LQKENI in the germline V gene. CDR3 in amino acids: CASSQTGGSYEQYF. CDR3 sequence (DNA): TGTGCCAGCTCACAGACAGGGGGATCCTACGAGCAGTACTTC.

This clone was counted between two and nine times. J is TRBJ2-1 and V is TRBV28; TRBD2 aligns across 11 bases. Per the germline V gene, CDR1 is MDHEN and CDR2 is SYDVKM. The CDR3 is 15 amino acids. V gave up 5 bases and J gave up 8 bases; unmatched junction bases: 8. The CDR3 protein is CASSPTSGSWYEQFF. The CDR3 DNA follows: TGTGCCAGCAGTCCTACTAGCGGGAGTTGGTATGAGCAGTTCTTC.

CDR3 sequence (DNA): TGTGCCAGCAGCTTAGGGCCTGACAGGTCCTACGAGCAGTACTTC. As protein: CASSLGPDRSYEQYF. The chain uses TRBV7-2 and TRBJ2-7, with TRBD1 as a possible D gene (6 bases). V lost 1 base, J lost 1 base, and 11 bases lay in between. Germline CDR1 and CDR2: SGHTA and FQGNSA. The CDR3 is made up of 15 amino acids.

The chain couples TRBV25-1 to TRBJ2-7, with no clear D. V dropped 3 bases and J dropped 2 bases, with 8 bases sitting between them. The CDR3 has 13 residues. In germline, CDR1 is MGHDK, CDR2 SYGVNS. The CDR3 here is CASSDIAPYEQYF. DNA of the CDR3: TGTGCCAGCAGTGACATAGCTCCCTACGAGCAGTACTTC.

The CDR3 region has the DNA TGTGCCAGCAGCCGAGAGGGACTATCCTACGAGCAGTACTTC. Amino acids: CASSREGLSYEQYF. The chain uses TRBV4-2 and TRBJ2-7, with 7 bases lining up with TRBD2. Trimming removed 4 bases from V and 1 base from J; junction bases left unmatched: 4. The length of the CDR3 is 14 residues. CDR1 and CDR2 from the germline V gene are LGHNA and YNFKEQ.

The chain employs TRBV11-3 and TRBJ2-1, with 8 bases that match TRBD2. This CDR3 has 14 residues. The V and J ends lost 5 bases and 2 bases, in that order; junction bases with no gene match: 2. CDR1 and CDR2 (germline): SGHNT, YENEEA. CDR3 in amino acids: CASSISGTYNEQFF. In nucleotides, the CDR3 is TGTGCCAGCAGCATTAGCGGGACCTACAATGAGCAGTTCTTC.

Relative to its sample, this clone is large. This chain links TRBV5-1 with TRBJ2-2; perhaps TRBD2 as D (5 bases). The V and J ends lost 0 bases and 0 bases respectively, with 6 bases between them. This CDR3 contains 15 residues. Per the germline V gene, CDR1 is SGHRS and CDR2 is YFSETQ. The CDR3 spells CASSLGTPNTGELFF. DNA for the CDR3: TGCGCCAGCAGCTTGGGGACTCCGAACACCGGGGAGCTGTTTTTT.

This clone has only a few counts. The V and J genes are TRBV27 and TRBJ2-7, with D hard to call. Germline CDR1 reads MNHEY; CDR2 reads SMNVEV (reference sequence). V lost 6 bases, J lost 3 bases, and 21 bases lay in between. The CDR3 runs to 16 residues. CDR3: CASRPSVRDSNYEQYF. CDR3 bases: TGTGCCAGCAGGCCGTCCGTTAGGGATTCTAACTACGAGCAGTACTTC.

This clone occurred once. The V and J genes are TRBV7-6 and TRBJ2-1, with a weak D call TRBD1 (6 bases). CDR3 size: 14 residues. Germline V gene sequence: CDR1 SGHVS, CDR2 FNYEAQ. Trimming removed 5 bases at V and 7 bases at J, with 15 bases between. The CDR3 sequence: CASSTPQGGNEQFF. In nucleotides, the CDR3 is TGTGCCAGCAGCACACCACAGGGTGGGAATGAGCAGTTCTTC.

A word on this clone: Sequence at one end of the junction differs from germline and may be a read error. The chain carries TRBV7-7 and TRBJ2-5; D unclear. This CDR3 has 13 amino acids. Germline-derived CDR1 and CDR2 are SSHAT and FNYEAQ (reference sequence). CDR3 nucleotide sequence: TGTGCTAGCAGCTTAGCTCCCGAGGAGACCCAGTACTTC. This sequence encodes CASSLAPEETQYF.

This clone came up a few times. The chain has TRBV2 and TRBJ2-7, with 8 bases that match TRBD1. J was trimmed by 3 bases and V by 6 bases; bases with no gene match: 19. The CDR3 sequence is 18 residues long. The germline V gene has CDR1 SNHLY and CDR2 FYNNEI. In nucleotides, the CDR3 is TGTGCCAGCAGACCCATTCATACCAGGGGGCGCGAGATCTACGAGCAGTACTTC. Its protein product is CASRPIHTRGREIYEQYF.

This clone is deemed medium-sized (0.01 to 0.1%). The chain is built from TRBV14 and TRBJ2-2, with D unclear. Germline CDR1 SGHDN, CDR2 FVKESK. The CDR3 spans 13 residues. V was pared by 6 bases and J by 1 base, with 6 bases between. The CDR3 DNA is TGTGCCAGCAGGCCTGGGAACACCGGGGAGCTGTTTTTT. Translation: CASRPGNTGELFF.

A few counts support this clone. The gene calls are TRBV5-1 and TRBJ2-1; TRBD2 is a possible D gene (6 bases). The V gene's germline CDR1 is SGHRS and CDR2 YFSETQ. Trimming took off 0 bases at V and 1 base at J, with 8 bases between the two ends. The CDR3 has 15 residues. CDR3 sequence: CASSLGLDSYNEQFF. The CDR3 bases are TGCGCCAGCAGCTTGGGACTAGATTCCTACAATGAGCAGTTCTTC.